The T cell receptor (beta chain) described here comes from a study of identifying expanded T cells in peripheral blood (dated by TCRdb to between 2017 and 2020). Describing the broader study: Four technical replicates, made by sequencing separate aliquots from the same pool of genomic DNA, were compared pairwise. Beyond this particular receptor, the publication reports: The binomial model flagged approximately 1.2 differentially abundant clones between technical replicates, compared with about 15 over about 2 weeks and 19 over four weeks. It was expected by the authors that biological variance in healthy repertoires might increase further over much longer intervals, such as months to years. Across all healthy-donor time intervals, the beta-binomial model significantly cut both the number of clones called differentially abundant and the false-positive rate. Across all healthy donors, variance in clone template counts between roughly 2-week samples was found to increase significantly with total template count.

No immune events, such as infections, were documented for the healthy donors during the collection period. To calibrate time-dependent variance in a beta-binomial model of T-cell clone differential abundance, blood repertoires from healthy donors were used as a training cohort. There were roughly 10 healthy donors in the training cohort, of whom 3 were female and 7 were male. The donors were between roughly 29 and 70 years old, with an average age of about 45 years. Whole blood from each healthy donor was obtained from a commercial supplier and was collected at three time points 2 to 3 weeks apart. Genomic DNA was extracted from unsorted whole blood for immunosequencing. TCRbeta CDR3 regions were profiled by bias-controlled multiplex PCR amplification of genomic DNA with the immunoSEQ Assay. Per the authors' processing: To quantify the absolute abundance of each unique TCRbeta CDR3 region, the sequences were collapsed and filtered. Two models were used to test differential abundance: a binomial model (Fisher-equivalent) and a beta-binomial model that adds time-dependent variance fitted from healthy donors. Any clone with fewer than 5 combined templates was excluded, and a clone was called differentially abundant if its Benjamini-Hochberg FDR was below 0.01. Using the form v = (b*log(k)+a)^2, the beta-binomial variance was modeled as a function of the total template count across the two samples. TCRdb took this table from immuneACCESS and kept in-frame rearrangements with V and J called. Such tables lack part of the clones; where checked against another copy, unresolved V genes explain under half of the gap, and the rest is unexplained. Clonal size and the V and J genes are those of that table, whereas D and trimming came from the DNA. The sample table lists about 80,000 clones, around nine tenths of them with a count of one. The ten biggest clones cover 7.3% of the sample.

Regarding this clone: No antigen is known for it. No base qualities exist here, and no much larger clone lies one base off it.

V sheds 4 bases and J sheds 4 bases, leaving 10 bases between their ends. From the germline V gene, CDR1 is SGHRS and CDR2 is YFSETQ. The CDR3 covers 13 residues, taking in both the cysteine and the phenylalanine. The DNA shown is the 39-base CDR3, in frame from base 1. Sequenced input: blood. The V gene is TRBV5-1 and the J gene is TRBJ2-3, with the D gene not clear enough to name. This clonotype originated in a person aged 18 to 70 in good health. The sequenced DNA is TGCGCCAGCAGCGCGGCTTCTGCAGATACGCAGTATTTT. Its product reads: CASSAASADTQYF.